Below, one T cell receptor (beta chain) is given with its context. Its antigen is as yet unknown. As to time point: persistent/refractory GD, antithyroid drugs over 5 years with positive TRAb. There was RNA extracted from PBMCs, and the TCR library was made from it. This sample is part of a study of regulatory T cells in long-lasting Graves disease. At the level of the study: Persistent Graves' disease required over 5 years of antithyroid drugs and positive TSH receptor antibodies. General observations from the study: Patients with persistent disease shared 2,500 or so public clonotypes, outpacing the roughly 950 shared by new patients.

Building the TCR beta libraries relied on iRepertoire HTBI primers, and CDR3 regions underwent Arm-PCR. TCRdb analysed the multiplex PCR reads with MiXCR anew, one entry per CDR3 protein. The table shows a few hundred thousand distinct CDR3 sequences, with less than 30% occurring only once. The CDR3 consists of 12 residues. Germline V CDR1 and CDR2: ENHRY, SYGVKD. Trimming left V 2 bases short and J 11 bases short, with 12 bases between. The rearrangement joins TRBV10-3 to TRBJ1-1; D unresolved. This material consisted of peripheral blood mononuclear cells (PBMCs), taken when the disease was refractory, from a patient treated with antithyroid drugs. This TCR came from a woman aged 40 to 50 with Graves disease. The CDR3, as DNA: TGTGCCATCAGTGAGAAACCCTCAGAGGCTTTCTTT. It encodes CAISEKPSEAFF.